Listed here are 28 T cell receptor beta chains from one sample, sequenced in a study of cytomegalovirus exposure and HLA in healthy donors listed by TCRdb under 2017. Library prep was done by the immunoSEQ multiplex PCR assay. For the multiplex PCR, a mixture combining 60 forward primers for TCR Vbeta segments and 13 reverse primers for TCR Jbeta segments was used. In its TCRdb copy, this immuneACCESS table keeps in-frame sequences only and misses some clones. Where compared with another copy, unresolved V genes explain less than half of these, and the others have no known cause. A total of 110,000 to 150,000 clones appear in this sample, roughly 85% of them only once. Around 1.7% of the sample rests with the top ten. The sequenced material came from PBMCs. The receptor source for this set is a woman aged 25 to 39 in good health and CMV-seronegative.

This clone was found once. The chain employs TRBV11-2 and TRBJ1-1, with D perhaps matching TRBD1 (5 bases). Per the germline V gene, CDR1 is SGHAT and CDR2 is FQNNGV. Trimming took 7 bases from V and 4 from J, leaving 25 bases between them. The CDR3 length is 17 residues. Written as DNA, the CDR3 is TGTGCCAGCAATCCCTGGAGGGACTCCGGCGGTGGCACTGAAGCTTTCTTT. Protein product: CASNPWRDSGGGTEAFF.

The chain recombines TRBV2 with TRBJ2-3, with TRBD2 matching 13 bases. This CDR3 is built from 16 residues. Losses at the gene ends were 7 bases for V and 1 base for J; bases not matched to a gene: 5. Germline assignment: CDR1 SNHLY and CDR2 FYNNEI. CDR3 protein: CASTFGLAGGTDTQYF. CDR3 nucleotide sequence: TGTGCCAGCACTTTCGGACTAGCGGGGGGCACAGATACGCAGTATTTT. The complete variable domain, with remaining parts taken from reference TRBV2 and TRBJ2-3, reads EPEVTQTPSHQVTQMGQEVILRCVPISNHLYFYWYRQILGQKVEFLVSFYNNEISEKSEIFDDQFSVERPDGSNFTLKIRSTKLEDSAMYFCASTFGLAGGTDTQYFGPGTRLTVL.

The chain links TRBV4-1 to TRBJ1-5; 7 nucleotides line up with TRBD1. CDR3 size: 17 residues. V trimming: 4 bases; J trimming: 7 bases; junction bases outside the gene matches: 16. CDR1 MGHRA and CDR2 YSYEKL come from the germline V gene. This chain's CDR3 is CASSPQLAYRGRQPQHF. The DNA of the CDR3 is TGCGCCAGCAGCCCCCAATTGGCGTACAGGGGAAGGCAGCCCCAGCATTTT.

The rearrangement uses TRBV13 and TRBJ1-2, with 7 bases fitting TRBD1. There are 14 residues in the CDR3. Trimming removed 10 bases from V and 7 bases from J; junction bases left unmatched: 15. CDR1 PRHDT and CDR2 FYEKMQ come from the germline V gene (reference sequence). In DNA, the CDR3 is TGTGCCACGGAGCAGGCAGGGGGTTATCGTGGCTACACCTTC. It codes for CATEQAGGYRGYTF.

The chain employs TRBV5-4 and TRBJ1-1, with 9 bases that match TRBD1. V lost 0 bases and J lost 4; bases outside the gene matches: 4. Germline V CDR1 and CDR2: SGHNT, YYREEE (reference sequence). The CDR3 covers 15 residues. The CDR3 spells CASSLGQGVVTEAFF. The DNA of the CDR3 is TGTGCCAGCAGCTTGGGACAGGGGGTCGTCACTGAAGCTTTCTTT.

The CDR3 loop reads CASSLGSGNTIYF. The DNA for the CDR3 is TGTGCCAGCAGCTTGGGTTCGGGGAACACCATATATTTT. J is TRBJ1-3 and V is TRBV7-3; D not certain. V was trimmed by 3 bases and J by 7 bases, leaving 10 bases between them. Germline-derived CDR1 and CDR2 are SGHTA and FQGTGA. The CDR3 covers 13 residues.

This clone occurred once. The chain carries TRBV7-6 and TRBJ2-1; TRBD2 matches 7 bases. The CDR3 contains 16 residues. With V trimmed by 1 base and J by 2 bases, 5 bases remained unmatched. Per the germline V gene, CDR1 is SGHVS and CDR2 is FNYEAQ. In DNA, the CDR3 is TGTGCCAGCAGCTTAGGAGGCAGCGGGACCTACAATGAGCAGTTCTTC. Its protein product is CASSLGGSGTYNEQFF.

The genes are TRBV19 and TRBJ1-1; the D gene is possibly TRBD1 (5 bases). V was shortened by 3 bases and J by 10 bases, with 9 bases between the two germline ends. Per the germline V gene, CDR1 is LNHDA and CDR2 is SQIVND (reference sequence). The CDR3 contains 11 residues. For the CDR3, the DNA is TGTGCCAGTAGTATGGTAGGGGCAGCTTTCTTT. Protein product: CASSMVGAAFF.

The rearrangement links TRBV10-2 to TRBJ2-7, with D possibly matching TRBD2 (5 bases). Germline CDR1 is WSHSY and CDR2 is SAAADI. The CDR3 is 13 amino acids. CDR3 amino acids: CASGETLTYEQYF. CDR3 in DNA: TGCGCTTCCGGGGAGACCTTAACCTACGAGCAGTACTTC.

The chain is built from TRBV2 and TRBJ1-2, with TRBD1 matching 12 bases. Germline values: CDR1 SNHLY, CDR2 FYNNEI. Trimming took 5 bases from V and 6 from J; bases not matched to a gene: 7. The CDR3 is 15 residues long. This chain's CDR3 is CASSLPGTGGDGYTF. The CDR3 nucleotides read TGTGCCAGCAGTTTACCCGGGACAGGGGGCGATGGCTACACCTTC.

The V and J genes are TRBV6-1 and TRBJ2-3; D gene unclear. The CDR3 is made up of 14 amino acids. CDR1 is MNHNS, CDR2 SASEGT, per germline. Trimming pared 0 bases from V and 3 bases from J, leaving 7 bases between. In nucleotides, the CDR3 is TGTGCCAGCAGTGAAGCGGCTAGAACAGATACGCAGTATTTT. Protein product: CASSEAARTDTQYF.

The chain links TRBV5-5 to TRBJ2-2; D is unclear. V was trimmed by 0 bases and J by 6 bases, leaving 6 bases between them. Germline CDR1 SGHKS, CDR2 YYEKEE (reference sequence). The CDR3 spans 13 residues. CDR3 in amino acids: CASSLGPPGELFF. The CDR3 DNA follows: TGTGCCAGCAGCTTGGGGCCTCCCGGGGAGCTGTTTTTT.

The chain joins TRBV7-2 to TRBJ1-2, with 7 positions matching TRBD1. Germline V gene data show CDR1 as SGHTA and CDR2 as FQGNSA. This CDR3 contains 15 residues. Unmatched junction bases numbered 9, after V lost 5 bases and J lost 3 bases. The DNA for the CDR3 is TGTGCCAGCAGCGGCGGACAGGACCCTGACTATGGCTACACCTTC. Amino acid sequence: CASSGGQDPDYGYTF.

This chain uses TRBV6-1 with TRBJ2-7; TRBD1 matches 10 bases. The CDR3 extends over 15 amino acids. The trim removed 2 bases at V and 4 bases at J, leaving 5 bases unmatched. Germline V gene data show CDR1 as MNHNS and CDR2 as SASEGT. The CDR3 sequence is CASSEIPGQGYEQYF. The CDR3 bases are TGTGCCAGCAGTGAAATTCCGGGACAGGGGTACGAGCAGTACTTC.

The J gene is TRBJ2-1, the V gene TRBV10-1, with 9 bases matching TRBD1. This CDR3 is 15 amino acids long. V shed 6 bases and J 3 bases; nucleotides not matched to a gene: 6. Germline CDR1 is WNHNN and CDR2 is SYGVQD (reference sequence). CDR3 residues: CASSLGTGSYNEQFF. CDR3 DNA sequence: TGCGCCAGCAGCCTCGGGACAGGGAGCTACAATGAGCAGTTCTTC.

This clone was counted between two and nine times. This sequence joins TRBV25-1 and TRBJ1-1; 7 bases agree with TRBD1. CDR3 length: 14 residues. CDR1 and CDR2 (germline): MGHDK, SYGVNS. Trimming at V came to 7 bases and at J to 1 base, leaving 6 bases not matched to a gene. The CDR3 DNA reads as TGTGCCAGCAATCGACAGGGATCGAACACTGAAGCTTTCTTT. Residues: CASNRQGSNTEAFF.

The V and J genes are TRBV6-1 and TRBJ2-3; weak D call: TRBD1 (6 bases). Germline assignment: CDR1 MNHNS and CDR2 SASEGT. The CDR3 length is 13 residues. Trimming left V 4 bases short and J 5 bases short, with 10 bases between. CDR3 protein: CASSGGPLDTQYF. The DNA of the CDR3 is TGTGCCAGCAGTGGGGGGCCGTTAGATACGCAGTATTTT.

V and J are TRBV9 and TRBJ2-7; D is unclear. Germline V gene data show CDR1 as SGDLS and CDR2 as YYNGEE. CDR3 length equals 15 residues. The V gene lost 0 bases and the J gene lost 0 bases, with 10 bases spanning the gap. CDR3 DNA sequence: TGTGCCAGCAGCGTAGACGACACTCACTCCTACGAGCAGTACTTC. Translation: CASSVDDTHSYEQYF. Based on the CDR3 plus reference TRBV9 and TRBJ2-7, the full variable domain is DSGVTQTPKHLITATGQRVTLRCSPRSGDLSVYWYQQSLDQGLQFLIQYYNGEERAKGNILERFSAQQFPDLHSELNLSSLELGDSALYFCASSVDDTHSYEQYFGPGTRLTVT.

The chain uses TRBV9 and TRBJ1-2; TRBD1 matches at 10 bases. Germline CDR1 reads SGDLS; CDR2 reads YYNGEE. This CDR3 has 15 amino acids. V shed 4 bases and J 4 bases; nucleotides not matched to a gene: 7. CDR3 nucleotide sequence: TGTGCCAGCAGCACCGGGACAGGGGTTGGCTATGGCTACACCTTC. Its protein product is CASSTGTGVGYGYTF.

CDR3 bases: TGTGCCAGCAGTCCGCTCAGGGCGCGGGGAACTGAAGCTTTCTTT. It codes for CASSPLRARGTEAFF. The genes are TRBV6-6 and TRBJ1-1, with D possibly matching TRBD1 (5 bases). The V gene's germline CDR1 is MNHNY and CDR2 SVGAGI (reference sequence). The CDR3 has 15 amino acids. V was shortened by 5 bases and J by 5 bases, with 18 bases between the two germline ends.

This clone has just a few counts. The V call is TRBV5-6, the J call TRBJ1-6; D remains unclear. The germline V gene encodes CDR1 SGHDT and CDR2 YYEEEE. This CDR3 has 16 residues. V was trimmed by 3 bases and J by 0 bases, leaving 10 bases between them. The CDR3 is CASSSGMSSYNSPLHF. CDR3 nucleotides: TGTGCCAGCAGCTCGGGGATGAGCTCCTATAATTCACCCCTCCACTTT.

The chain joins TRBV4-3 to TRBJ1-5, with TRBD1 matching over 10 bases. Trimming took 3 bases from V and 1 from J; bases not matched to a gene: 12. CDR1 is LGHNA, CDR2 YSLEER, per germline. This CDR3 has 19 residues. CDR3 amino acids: CASSQGDRGRYSSNQPQHF. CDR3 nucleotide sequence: TGCGCCAGCAGCCAGGGGGACAGGGGTCGGTATTCGAGCAATCAGCCCCAGCATTTT.

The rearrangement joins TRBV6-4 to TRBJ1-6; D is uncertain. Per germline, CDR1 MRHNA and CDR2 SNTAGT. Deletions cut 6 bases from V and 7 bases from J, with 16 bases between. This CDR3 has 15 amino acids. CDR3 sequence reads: CASRPASAGNSPLHF. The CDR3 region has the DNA TGTGCCAGCAGACCGGCTTCGGCGGGAAATTCACCCCTCCACTTT.

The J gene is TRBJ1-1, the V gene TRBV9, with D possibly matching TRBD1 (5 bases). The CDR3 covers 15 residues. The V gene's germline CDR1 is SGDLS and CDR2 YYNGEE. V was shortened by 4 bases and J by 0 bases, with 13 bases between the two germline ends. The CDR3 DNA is TGTGCCAGCAGCCCGCGGGGGGTGATGAACACTGAAGCTTTCTTT. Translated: CASSPRGVMNTEAFF.

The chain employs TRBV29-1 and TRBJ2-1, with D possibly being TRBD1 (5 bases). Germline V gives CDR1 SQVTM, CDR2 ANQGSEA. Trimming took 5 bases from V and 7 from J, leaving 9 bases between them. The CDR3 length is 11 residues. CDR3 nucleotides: TGCAGCGTTTTTAGGGGTAATGAGCAGTTCTTC. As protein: CSVFRGNEQFF.

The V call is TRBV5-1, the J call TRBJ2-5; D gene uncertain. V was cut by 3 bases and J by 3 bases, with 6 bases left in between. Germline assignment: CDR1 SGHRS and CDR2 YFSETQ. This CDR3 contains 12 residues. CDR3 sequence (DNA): TGCGCCAGCAGCTCCCCGGAAGAGACCCAGTACTTC. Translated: CASSSPEETQYF. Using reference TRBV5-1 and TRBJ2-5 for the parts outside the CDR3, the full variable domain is KAGVTQTPRYLIKTRGQQVTLSCSPISGHRSVSWYQQTPGQGLQFLFEYFSETQRNKGNFPGRFSGRQFSNSRSEMNVSTLELGDSALYLCASSSPEETQYFGPGTRLLVL.

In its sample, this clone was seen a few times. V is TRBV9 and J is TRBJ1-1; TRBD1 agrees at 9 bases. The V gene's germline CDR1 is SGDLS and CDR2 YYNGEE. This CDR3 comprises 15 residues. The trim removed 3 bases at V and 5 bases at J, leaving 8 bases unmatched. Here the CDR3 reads CASSAAQGAGTEAFF. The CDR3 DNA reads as TGTGCCAGCAGCGCTGCACAGGGGGCGGGTACTGAAGCTTTCTTT.

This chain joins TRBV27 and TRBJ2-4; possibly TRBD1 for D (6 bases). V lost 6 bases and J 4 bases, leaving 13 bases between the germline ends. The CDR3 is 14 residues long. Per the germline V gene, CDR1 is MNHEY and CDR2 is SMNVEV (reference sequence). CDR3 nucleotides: TGTGCCAGCAGACCCTTAGGACAGAAAAACATTCAGTACTTC. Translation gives CASRPLGQKNIQYF.